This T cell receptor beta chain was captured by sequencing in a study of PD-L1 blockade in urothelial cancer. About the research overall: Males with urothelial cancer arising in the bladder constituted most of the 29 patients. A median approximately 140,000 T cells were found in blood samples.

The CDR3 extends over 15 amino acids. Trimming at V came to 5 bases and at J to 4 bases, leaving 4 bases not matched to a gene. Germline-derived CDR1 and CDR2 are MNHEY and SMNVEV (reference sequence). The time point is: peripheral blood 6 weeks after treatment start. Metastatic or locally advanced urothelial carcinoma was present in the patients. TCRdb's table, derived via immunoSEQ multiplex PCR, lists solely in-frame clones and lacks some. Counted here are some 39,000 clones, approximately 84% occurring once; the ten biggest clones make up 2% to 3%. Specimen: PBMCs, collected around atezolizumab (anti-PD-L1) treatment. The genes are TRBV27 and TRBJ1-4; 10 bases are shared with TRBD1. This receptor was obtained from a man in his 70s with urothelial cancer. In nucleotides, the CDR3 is TGTGCCAGCAGTCCGTGGACAGGGGGTAATGAAAAACTGTTTTTT. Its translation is CASSPWTGGNEKLFF.